This TCR beta chain derives from a study of blood T cell repertoires in COVID-19. Study in general: Samples taken during acute and convalescent COVID-19 were collected in the United States, Italy and Spain. Sample material is recorded as cDNA or gDNA derived from T cells, B-cell-depleted T cells, or PBMCs.

From germline, CDR1 is MRHNA and CDR2 SNTAGT. The junction had 4 bases not matched to a gene; V was cut back by 4 bases and J by 1 base. The CDR3 has 16 residues. Per the study methods: The assay estimated nucleated cells by amplifying reference gene primers. The assay was immunoSEQ multiplex PCR, and TCRdb's table has in-frame clones only and misses some. V and J calls plus clone size are reproduced from that table; the DNA served to infer D and trimming. The table records about 160,000 clones, approximately 75% of them present only once. The chain recombines TRBV6-4 with TRBJ2-1, with 10 bases lining up with TRBD2. The source of this sequence is a human donor in a cohort sampled during active COVID-19. What was sequenced was peripheral blood. CDR3 amino acids: CASSASSGSSYNEQFF. The CDR3 region has the DNA TGTGCCAGCAGTGCCTCTAGCGGGAGTTCCTACAATGAGCAGTTCTTC.